Given below is one T cell receptor beta chain in context. The antigen is unknown. This entry comes from a study of cytomegalovirus exposure and HLA in healthy donors. Healthy bone marrow donors made up the donor group. The study, taken as a whole, reports: Per published accounts, TCR beta sequences correctly predicted the HLA-A and HLA-B alleles of most subjects. According to the study, approximately 150 TCR beta chains were cytomegalovirus-associated.

The germline V gene has CDR1 SGHDT and CDR2 YYEEEE. Trimming removed 0 bases at V and 0 bases at J, with 7 bases between. The CDR3 loop spans 15 amino acids. The PCR employed 60 Vbeta primers together with 13 Jbeta primers. The repertoire was sequenced with immunoSEQ multiplex PCR; TCRdb's copy has only in-frame clones and lacks some. The sample carries about 180,000 clones, 84% recorded once. This receptor was taken from a man in his late teens or twenties in good health and CMV-seronegative. This chain links TRBV5-6 with TRBJ1-5, with a tentative D call TRBD1 (5 bases). Input material: PBMCs. In nucleotides, the CDR3 is TGTGCCAGCAGCTTGGGACAGAATAGCAATCAGCCCCAGCATTTT. Protein sequence: CASSLGQNSNQPQHF.